One sample yielded the 20 T cell receptor beta chains listed below, sequenced in a study of a mutant IDH1 vaccine in newly diagnosed glioma. Here immunoSEQ multiplex PCR was the method, and the copy in TCRdb shows in-frame clones only, minus some. This table has 25,000 to 30,000 clones, roughly 90% appearing once. Time point here: week 5, during vaccination. Doses consisted of 300 ug of mutant IDH1 20-mer peptide each, paired with topical imiquimod. No antigens are known for them. The specimen comprised PBMCs, sampled from a glioma patient whose treatment included an IDH1 peptide vaccine. These receptor sequences come from a man aged 18 to 29 with glioma.

CDR3 in DNA: TGTGCCACAGCCCGGGGACGGACTGAAGCTTTCTTT. This encodes CATARGRTEAFF. The chain recombines TRBV2 with TRBJ1-1, with D maybe TRBD1 (5 bases). The V end lost 10 bases, the J end lost 5 bases, and 14 bases lay between the germline ends. The germline gives CDR1 SNHLY, CDR2 FYNNEI. The CDR3 contains 12 residues.

This clone was seen a single time. The chain joins TRBV29-1 to TRBJ2-3; D is possibly TRBD1 (7 bases). The CDR3 covers 12 residues. Per germline, CDR1 SQVTM and CDR2 ANQGSEA. V gave up 4 bases and J gave up 6 bases, with 11 bases separating them. The CDR3 coding sequence is TGCAGCGTTGGCAGGGGGGACGATACGCAGTATTTT. Translated: CSVGRGDDTQYF.

This clone has a single count. The rearrangement joins TRBV4-1 to TRBJ1-6; D may be TRBD1 (5 bases). The germline gives CDR1 MGHRA, CDR2 YSYEKL. V lost 8 bases and J lost 10, with 21 bases in between. This CDR3 has 15 residues. CDR3 sequence: CASQEGRGTGSPLHF. The CDR3 DNA sequence: TGCGCCAGCCAAGAAGGCCGAGGGACGGGATCACCCCTCCACTTT.

This rearrangement joins TRBV7-9 to TRBJ2-1; TRBD2 aligns across 9 bases. With V trimmed by 5 bases and J by 2 bases, 7 bases remained unmatched. Germline assignment: CDR1 SEHNR and CDR2 FQNEAQ (reference sequence). CDR3 length: 16 amino acids. CDR3 in DNA: TGTGCCAGCAGCCGAATCCTAGCGGGAACCTACAATGAGCAGTTCTTC. It yields the protein CASSRILAGTYNEQFF.

J is TRBJ2-1 and V is TRBV30; D is possibly TRBD2 (6 bases). This CDR3 region has 12 residues. Trimming removed 3 bases at V and 9 bases at J, with 12 bases between. Germline V gives CDR1 GTSNPN, CDR2 SVGIG (reference sequence). The CDR3 DNA reads TGTGCCTGGAGGTTGGGAGGTGGTGAGCAGTTCTTC. Translation gives CAWRLGGGEQFF.

The V gene is TRBV28, the J gene TRBJ1-2, with D possibly matching TRBD1 (5 bases). Germline CDR1 MDHEN, CDR2 SYDVKM. The CDR3 runs 12 residues. The V end was cut by 6 bases, the J end by 2 bases, with 7 bases between. CDR3 loop: CASRGLNYGYTF. CDR3 sequence (DNA): TGTGCCAGCAGGGGGCTGAACTATGGCTACACCTTC.

This clone has a single count. This chain joins TRBV29-1 and TRBJ1-1; D gene uncertain. Germline V gives CDR1 SQVTM, CDR2 ANQGSEA. V shed 5 bases and J shed 0 bases, with 10 bases lying between them. The CDR3 loop spans 13 amino acids. CDR3 amino acids: CSVHWGVNTEAFF. In nucleotides, the CDR3 is TGCAGCGTTCACTGGGGTGTGAACACTGAAGCTTTCTTT.

V gene TRBV19 combines with J gene TRBJ1-1; 7 bases are a match to TRBD1. The CDR3 spans 15 residues. Germline V gene data show CDR1 as LNHDA and CDR2 as SQIVND (reference sequence). V shed 3 bases and J 1 base; nucleotides not matched to a gene: 5. The CDR3 coding sequence is TGTGCCAGTAGTATTCTCGGGACAGCGAACACTGAAGCTTTCTTT. Its protein product is CASSILGTANTEAFF.

The V gene is TRBV30, the J gene TRBJ1-1; 9 positions match TRBD1. Germline CDR1 and CDR2: GTSNPN and SVGIG (reference sequence). The trim removed 4 bases at V and 0 bases at J, leaving 3 bases unmatched. The CDR3 consists of 14 residues. CDR3 in amino acids: CAWNWDRVNTEAFF. As DNA, the CDR3 is TGTGCCTGGAATTGGGACAGGGTGAACACTGAAGCTTTCTTT.

The chain combines TRBV30 with TRBJ2-2; tentative D call: TRBD1 (7 bases). CDR1 and CDR2 (germline): GTSNPN, SVGIG (reference sequence). The CDR3 sequence is 15 residues long. The germline V and J ends were trimmed by 2 bases and 5 bases, with 15 bases remaining between them. This CDR3 is CAWSPTGAGTGELFF. DNA for the CDR3: TGTGCCTGGAGTCCAACAGGGGCGGGGACCGGGGAGCTGTTTTTT.

V usage is TRBV4-3 and J usage is TRBJ2-5; TRBD1 or TRBD2 may be the D gene (5 bases each). This CDR3 is 13 amino acids long. V was clipped by 4 bases and J by 5 bases, with 11 bases between them. Germline V gene lookup returns CDR1 LGHNA and CDR2 YSLEER. CDR3 nucleotides: TGCGCCAGCAGCCGCGCAGAGGGGGAGACCCAGTACTTC. Protein product: CASSRAEGETQYF.

This sequence joins TRBV20-1 and TRBJ2-7, with D possibly being TRBD1 or TRBD2 (5 bases each). The CDR3 runs to 11 residues. Trimming stripped 2 bases from V and 11 bases from J, with 13 bases between. From germline, CDR1 is DFQATT and CDR2 SNEGSKA (reference sequence). The CDR3 bases are TGCAGTGCTAGATATGGGACGGACAAGTACTTC. Translated, it gives CSARYGTDKYF.

This clone was counted only a few times. At one of its ends the junction is not consistent with the germline gene, which may arise from a read error. The chain is built from TRBV25-1 and TRBJ1-2; the match to TRBD1 covers 8 bases. The germline V gene has CDR1 MGHDK and CDR2 SYGVNS. The CDR3 is made up of 14 amino acids. The CDR3 DNA sequence: TGTGCCAGCAGCGAATTCGGGACAGGACGAGGCTACACCTTC. This encodes CASSEFGTGRGYTF.

This chain uses TRBV6-5 with TRBJ2-1, with 13 bases lining up with TRBD2. Per germline, CDR1 MNHEY and CDR2 SVGAGI. The CDR3 runs to 14 residues. V lost 3 bases, J lost 8 bases, and 1 base stayed unmatched. The chain's CDR3 is CASSYGLAGDEQFF. The CDR3 DNA reads as TGTGCCAGCAGTTATGGACTAGCGGGAGATGAGCAGTTCTTC.

This chain uses TRBV4-1 with TRBJ1-6; 7 nucleotides match TRBD1. The J segment lost 6 bases and the V segment lost 3 bases, leaving 5 bases of the junction unmatched. Germline values: CDR1 MGHRA, CDR2 YSYEKL. This CDR3 spans 15 amino acids. This CDR3 is CASSQRSGGNSPLHF. In nucleotides, the CDR3 is TGCGCCAGCAGCCAGCGCTCAGGGGGTAATTCACCCCTCCACTTT.

CDR3 coding DNA: TGCGCCAGCAGTGAGTCGGGATTACTTGAAGCTTTCTTT. Amino acids: CASSESGLLEAFF. V usage is TRBV10-2 and J usage is TRBJ1-1; D is undetermined. CDR1 is WSHSY and CDR2 is SAAADI in the germline V gene. Trimming left V 0 bases short and J 7 bases short, with 9 bases between. The CDR3 covers 13 residues.

The chain employs TRBV5-5 and TRBJ2-7, with D unclear. Germline assignment: CDR1 SGHKS and CDR2 YYEKEE (reference sequence). This CDR3 is built from 11 residues. Trimming removed 2 bases at V and 4 bases at J, with 4 bases between. CDR3 protein: CASSFLYEQYF. CDR3 in DNA: TGTGCCAGCAGCTTCTTATACGAGCAGTACTTC. The whole variable domain, filled in from reference TRBV5-5 and TRBJ2-7, reads DAGVTQSPTHLIKTRGQQVTLRCSPISGHKSVSWYQQVLGQGPQFIFQYYEKEERGRGNFPDRFSARQFPNYSSELNVNALLLGDSALYLCASSFLYEQYFGPGTRLTVT.

This clone was picked up a small number of times. This sequence joins TRBV27 and TRBJ1-1; 8 bases line up with TRBD1. This CDR3 spans 17 amino acids. Trimming took 7 bases from V and 4 from J; bases not matched to a gene: 17. Germline assignment: CDR1 MNHEY and CDR2 SMNVEV (reference sequence). DNA for the CDR3: TGTGCCAGCACCAAGGGGGTCGTCGGACAGGGAAGCACTGAAGCTTTCTTT. Translated: CASTKGVVGQGSTEAFF.

V and J are TRBV29-1 and TRBJ2-5, with 7 bases fitting TRBD2. There are 14 residues in the CDR3. Trimming cost V 2 bases and J 4 bases; bases outside gene matches: 7. The germline V gene encodes CDR1 SQVTM and CDR2 ANQGSEA. The DNA for the CDR3 is TGCAGCGTTGAATCGGCGGGAGCGGGAGAGACCCAGTACTTC. Its translation is CSVESAGAGETQYF.

Points on this clone: Distinct nucleotide sequences in the sample also encode this CDR3. This chain joins TRBV4-3 and TRBJ1-1; D ambiguous. V was cut by 0 bases and J by 1 base, with 3 bases left in between. Germline lookup yields CDR1 LGHNA and CDR2 YSLEER. The CDR3 contains 13 residues. The CDR3 DNA reads TGCGCCAGCAGCCAAGACAGGAACACTGAAGCTTTCTTT. The encoded protein is CASSQDRNTEAFF.